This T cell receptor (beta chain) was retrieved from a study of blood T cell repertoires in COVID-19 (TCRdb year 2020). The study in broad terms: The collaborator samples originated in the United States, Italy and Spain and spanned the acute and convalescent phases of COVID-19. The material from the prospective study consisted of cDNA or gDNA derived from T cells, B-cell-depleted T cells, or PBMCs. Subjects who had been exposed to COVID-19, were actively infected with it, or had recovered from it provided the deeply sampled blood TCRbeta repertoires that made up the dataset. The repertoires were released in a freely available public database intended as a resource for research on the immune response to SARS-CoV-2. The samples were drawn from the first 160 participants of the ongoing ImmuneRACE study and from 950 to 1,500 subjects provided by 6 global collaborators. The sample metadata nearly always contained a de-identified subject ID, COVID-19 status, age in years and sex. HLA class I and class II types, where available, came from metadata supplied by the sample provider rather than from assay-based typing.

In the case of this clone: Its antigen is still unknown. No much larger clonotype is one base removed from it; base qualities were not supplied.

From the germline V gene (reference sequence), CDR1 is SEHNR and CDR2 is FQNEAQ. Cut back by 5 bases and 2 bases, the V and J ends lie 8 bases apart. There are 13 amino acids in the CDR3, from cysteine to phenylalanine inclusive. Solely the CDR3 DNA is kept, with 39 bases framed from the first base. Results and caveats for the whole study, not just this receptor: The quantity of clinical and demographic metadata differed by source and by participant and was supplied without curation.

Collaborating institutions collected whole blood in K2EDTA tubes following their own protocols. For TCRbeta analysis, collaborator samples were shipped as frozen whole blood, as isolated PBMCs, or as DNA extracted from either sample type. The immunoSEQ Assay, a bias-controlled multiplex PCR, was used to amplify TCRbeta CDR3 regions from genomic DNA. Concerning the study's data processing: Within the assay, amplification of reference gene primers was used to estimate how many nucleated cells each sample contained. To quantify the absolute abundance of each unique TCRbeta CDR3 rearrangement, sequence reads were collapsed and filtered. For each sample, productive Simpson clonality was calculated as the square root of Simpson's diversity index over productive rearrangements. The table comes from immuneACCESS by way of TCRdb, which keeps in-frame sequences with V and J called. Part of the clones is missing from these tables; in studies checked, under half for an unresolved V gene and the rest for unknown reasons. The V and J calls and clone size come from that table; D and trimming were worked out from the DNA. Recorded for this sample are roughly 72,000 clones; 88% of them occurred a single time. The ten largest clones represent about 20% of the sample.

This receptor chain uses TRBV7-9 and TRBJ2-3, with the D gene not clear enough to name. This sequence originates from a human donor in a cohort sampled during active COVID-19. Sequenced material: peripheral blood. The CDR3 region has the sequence CASSQADTDTQYF. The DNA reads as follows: TGTGCCAGCAGCCAGGCCGACACAGATACGCAGTATTTT.